The clone carrying this T cell receptor beta chain was observed a single time. In the authors' workflow: Nucleated cell counts were estimated from reference gene primer amplification. Some clones are missing from TCRdb's copy, which holds only in-frame ones; the method was immunoSEQ multiplex PCR. Clone size and V and J calls were adopted from that table, with D and trimming inferred from the DNA. The sample holds about 80,000 clones, 88% seen once. This entry belongs to a study of blood T cell repertoires in COVID-19. Trimming took 0 bases from V and 4 from J; bases not matched to a gene: 6. This CDR3 is built from 16 residues.

The receptor was isolated from a man between 65 and 79 years old with acute or convalescent COVID-19. The chain has TRBV23-1 and TRBJ2-1, with 7 bases matching TRBD1. TRBV23-1 is marked as an open reading frame, function uncertain. Sequences were obtained from peripheral blood. Written as DNA, the CDR3 is TGCGCCAGCAGTCAATCGAAACAGGGGTGGTACAATGAGCAGTTCTTC. Translating it yields CASSQSKQGWYNEQFF.